Included here is one T cell receptor (beta chain) sequence, with context. These data originate in a study of cytotoxic CD8 clonotypes in ibrutinib-treated CLL. The protocol was immunoSEQ multiplex PCR, while the TCRdb copy is restricted to in-frame clones and leaves out a portion. The table lists under 200,000 clones, approximately 84% of them singletons, with 3.5% to 5.5% in the top ten. This CDR3 has 13 amino acids. Trimming pared 6 bases from V and 0 bases from J, leaving 8 bases between. The V gene's germline CDR1 is SGHVS and CDR2 FNYEAQ. The clonotype originates from a human donor with chronic lymphocytic leukemia. This sample comprised PBMCs, obtained after 24 months of ibrutinib treatment. This sequence joins TRBV7-6 and TRBJ1-1; D ambiguous. The CDR3 nucleotides read TGTGCCAGCAGTCGCGACTTGAACACTGAAGCTTTCTTT. It translates to CASSRDLNTEAFF.